This TCR beta chain was profiled in a study of cytomegalovirus exposure and HLA in healthy donors. Study details: A prior study identified just under 120 million unique TCR beta sequences from 180 million or so T cells.

PCR used 60 Vbeta primers and 13 Jbeta primers. Only in-frame clones appear in the TCRdb table, and some are missing; sequencing was by immunoSEQ multiplex PCR. The sample consists of approximately 110,000 clones, approximately 69% of them appearing once. The germline gives CDR1 LNHNV, CDR2 YYDKDF (reference sequence). V lost 6 bases and J 9 bases, leaving 12 bases between the germline ends. There are 12 residues in the CDR3. Study results and limitations: Accounts indicate the classifier identified cytomegalovirus status with strong specificity and sensitivity.

Concerning this clone itself: Its antigen is currently unknown.

The J gene is TRBJ2-1, the V gene TRBV15; no firm D call. The sample consisted of PBMCs. The receptor comes from a man aged 30 to 39 in good health and CMV-seronegative. The CDR3 bases are TGTGCCACCAGTCTGACTCACGGTGAGCAGTTCTTC. It encodes CATSLTHGEQFF.